Below, 11 T cell receptor beta chains from the same sample are listed, as sequenced in a study of T cell responses to AZD1222 COVID-19 vaccine. Sequenced by immunoSEQ multiplex PCR; TCRdb stores in-frame clones only, minus some. The profile shows 150,000 or so clones, about 91% of them singletons. The sample consisted of peripheral blood, taken on day 0 of AZD1222 vaccination. Receptor source: an adult in good health.

The V gene is TRBV7-8, the J gene TRBJ1-4; perhaps TRBD1 as D (5 bases). The CDR3 consists of 18 residues. Deletions cut 3 bases from V and 1 base from J, with 18 bases between. Per germline, CDR1 SGHVS and CDR2 FQNEAQ. The CDR3 DNA reads as TGTGCCAGCAGCTTTTTTAGAGGGGATCGAAGAACTAATGAAAAACTGTTTTTT. Translated, it gives CASSFFRGDRRTNEKLFF.

The rearrangement joins TRBV12-3 or TRBV12-4 to TRBJ1-1; D not resolved. This CDR3 is 13 amino acids long. V shed 3 bases and J shed 5 bases, with 10 bases lying between them. CDR3: CASSFQAGTEAFF. In nucleotides, the CDR3 is TGTGCCAGCAGTTTCCAGGCGGGGACTGAAGCTTTCTTT.

The V call is TRBV19, the J call TRBJ2-5; D might be TRBD2 (6 bases). Between the trimmed V and J ends, which lost 3 bases and 5 bases, there was a span of 19 bases. CDR1 is LNHDA and CDR2 is SQIVND in the germline V gene (reference sequence). The CDR3 has 16 residues. Here the CDR3 reads CASSIRRAYGSETQYF. Written as DNA, the CDR3 is TGTGCCAGTAGTATTAGGAGGGCCTACGGGAGTGAGACCCAGTACTTC.

The chain employs TRBV28 and TRBJ2-3, with D perhaps matching TRBD1 or TRBD2 (6 bases each). With 6 bases removed from V and 2 bases from J, the gap between germline ends came to 15 bases. The CDR3 totals 15 residues. Germline V gene data show CDR1 as MDHEN and CDR2 as SYDVKM. As DNA, the CDR3 is TGTGCCAGCAGCTCGGGGGCGCGGGACACAGATACGCAGTATTTT. This gives the protein CASSSGARDTDTQYF.

This chain links TRBV19 with TRBJ1-2; possibly TRBD1 for D (6 bases). The germline V and J ends were trimmed by 4 bases and 4 bases, with 13 bases remaining between them. The germline CDR1 and CDR2 sequences are LNHDA and SQIVND (reference sequence). This CDR3 comprises 14 residues. The CDR3, as DNA: TGTGCCAGTAGTAACAGGGTTTCGGGCTATGGCTACACCTTC. This sequence encodes CASSNRVSGYGYTF.

The CDR3 region is CASSSPRGPEAFF. CDR3 in DNA: TGTGCCAGCAGCTCCCCCCGAGGGCCTGAAGCTTTCTTT. The rearrangement uses TRBV11-3 and TRBJ1-1; D not certain. The CDR3 is 13 residues long. CDR1 is SGHNT, CDR2 YENEEA, per germline. Between the trimmed V and J ends, which lost 4 bases and 6 bases, there was a span of 12 bases.

The chain has TRBV6-5 and TRBJ1-1, with a weak D call TRBD1 (6 bases). Trimming pared 4 bases from V and 11 bases from J, leaving 17 bases between. The CDR3 is 13 amino acids. Germline loops: CDR1 MNHEY, CDR2 SVGAGI. The DNA for the CDR3 is TGTGCCAGCAGTTTTTCGCTACAGGGTGAGGCTTTCTTT. Amino acids: CASSFSLQGEAFF.

DNA of the CDR3: TGTGCCAGCAGTTCACGGCCAGGGTCCAATTCACCCCTCCACTTT. Amino acid sequence: CASSSRPGSNSPLHF. The chain couples TRBV7-9 to TRBJ1-6; weak D call: TRBD1 (5 bases). The CDR3 totals 15 residues. V lost 6 bases and J 7 bases, leaving 16 bases between the germline ends. CDR1 and CDR2 from the germline V gene are SEHNR and FQNEAQ (reference sequence).

The chain carries TRBV30 and TRBJ2-2, with 10 positions matching TRBD2. The CDR3 is made up of 17 amino acids. V shed 0 bases and J 2 bases; nucleotides not matched to a gene: 6. The germline V gene has CDR1 GTSNPN and CDR2 SVGIG (reference sequence). CDR3: CAWSVARTSGNTGELFF. For the CDR3, the DNA is TGTGCCTGGAGTGTAGCTCGGACTAGCGGTAACACCGGGGAGCTGTTTTTT.

The chain couples TRBV6-2 or TRBV6-3 to TRBJ1-2; D ambiguous. V lost 5 bases to trimming and J lost 4 bases, with 8 bases between them. Germline values: CDR1 MNHEY, CDR2 SVGEGT. CDR3 length equals 12 residues. The CDR3 loop reads CASSRVTYGYTF. CDR3 nucleotide sequence: TGTGCCAGCAGTCGGGTTACCTATGGCTACACCTTC.

Here the CDR3 reads CASRGTSEVQPQHF. CDR3 bases: TGTGCCAGCAGGGGGACCTCGGAGGTTCAGCCCCAGCATTTT. The rearrangement links TRBV6-5 to TRBJ1-5, with D perhaps matching TRBD1 (5 bases). The ends were cut back, 6 bases at V and 6 bases at J, with 15 bases in the middle. CDR3 length: 14 amino acids. Germline values: CDR1 MNHEY, CDR2 SVGAGI.